These 22 T cell receptor beta chains were all obtained from the same sample, sequenced in a study of radiotherapy plus CTLA-4 blockade in lung cancer. Sequencing was performed with immunoSEQ multiplex PCR; in TCRdb, only in-frame clones are kept and a portion is missing. Altogether under 65,000 clones are present, almost 85% being singletons, with the ten largest covering roughly 6%. Sequences were derived from peripheral blood, sampled from a patient treated with radiotherapy plus ipilimumab. Every receptor here comes from a human donor with non-small cell lung cancer whose response to radiotherapy plus ipilimumab could not be evaluated.

The rearrangement links TRBV30 to TRBJ1-2; tentatively, D is TRBD1 (5 bases). V lost 2 bases, J lost 0 bases, and 7 bases lay in between. Looked up from germline, CDR1 is GTSNPN and CDR2 is SVGIG (reference sequence). This CDR3 comprises 13 residues. The DNA of the CDR3 is TGTGCCTGGAGTCCAGGGCCTAACTATGGCTACACCTTC. As protein: CAWSPGPNYGYTF.

This clone was detected only once. The chain joins TRBV21-1 to TRBJ1-1. TRBV21-1 is described as a pseudogene. The CDR3 sequence is 16 residues long. For the CDR3, the DNA is TGTGCCAGCAGCATTCCTCCACGAGGCGAGCCCACTGAAGCTTTCTTT. This sequence encodes CASSIPPRGEPTEAFF.

This chain links TRBV5-1 with TRBJ2-7, with TRBD2 identical over 8 bases. The germline V gene encodes CDR1 SGHRS and CDR2 YFSETQ. This CDR3 has 14 amino acids. V lost 1 base and J lost 6; bases outside the gene matches: 6. The CDR3 nucleotides read TGCGCCAGCAGCTTGACCAGCGGGGGTCGCGAGCAGTACTTC. Its protein is CASSLTSGGREQYF.

This rearrangement joins TRBV7-2 to TRBJ1-1; 8 bases are shared with TRBD1. J lost 11 bases, V lost 1 base, and 12 bases had no gene match. Germline lookup yields CDR1 SGHTA and CDR2 FQGNSA. The CDR3 loop spans 15 amino acids. CDR3 protein: CASSLGGTGRLAAFF. For the CDR3, the DNA is TGTGCCAGCAGCTTAGGGGGGACAGGAAGGCTTGCGGCTTTCTTT.

The chain employs TRBV28 and TRBJ2-7; D possibly corresponds to TRBD1 (5 bases). Germline lookup yields CDR1 MDHEN and CDR2 SYDVKM. V was cut by 7 bases and J by 3 bases, with 19 bases left in between. This CDR3 is built from 15 residues. CDR3 in amino acids: CASTSADSTNYEQYF. CDR3 nucleotides: TGTGCCAGCACCTCGGCAGACAGCACAAACTACGAGCAGTACTTC.

The chain links TRBV4-3 to TRBJ2-3; 11 bases align to TRBD1. This CDR3 spans 16 amino acids. Germline CDR1 reads LGHNA; CDR2 reads YSLEER. Unmatched junction bases numbered 13, after V lost 8 bases and J lost 6 bases. CDR3 DNA: TGCGCCAGCTCCTCCCGAGGGGGACAGGGGGAGGATACGCAGTATTTT. Its protein is CASSSRGGQGEDTQYF.

This clone was found once. V and J are TRBV6-5 and TRBJ2-2; no clear D. The CDR3 consists of 15 residues. V shed 3 bases and J shed 0 bases, with 8 bases lying between them. The V gene's germline CDR1 is MNHEY and CDR2 SVGAGI. Written as DNA, the CDR3 is TGTGCCAGCAGTTATAGGAGCTCGAACACCGGGGAGCTGTTTTTT. It codes for CASSYRSSNTGELFF.

The chain carries TRBV30 and TRBJ1-5; D perhaps matches TRBD1 (5 bases). Trimming took off 1 base at V and 5 bases at J, with 6 bases between the two ends. Germline values: CDR1 GTSNPN, CDR2 SVGIG (reference sequence). There are 12 residues in the CDR3. This CDR3 is CAWSGGDQPQHF. CDR3 sequence (DNA): TGTGCCTGGAGTGGGGGGGATCAGCCCCAGCATTTT. Variable domain in full (rest from reference TRBV30 and TRBJ1-5): SQTIHQWPATLVQPVGSPLSLECTVEGTSNPNLYWYRQAAGRGLQLLFYSVGIGQISSEVPQNLSASRPQDRQFILSSKKLLLSDSGFYLCAWSGGDQPQHFGDGTRLSIL.

V usage is TRBV6-1 and J usage is TRBJ2-1, with D maybe TRBD1 (5 bases). With 8 bases removed from V and 6 bases from J, the gap between germline ends came to 17 bases. Germline CDR1 and CDR2: MNHNS and SASEGT. The CDR3 totals 14 residues. The DNA for the CDR3 is TGTGCCAGCCTACACCGCCCGACAGTCAATGAGCAGTTCTTC. Its translation: CASLHRPTVNEQFF.

On this clone: At the DNA level, this CDR3 is encoded by other sequences in the same sample as well. This chain links TRBV9 with TRBJ2-3, with D possibly TRBD2 on 6 matching bases. This CDR3 is built from 13 residues. In germline, CDR1 is SGDLS, CDR2 YYNGEE. V was clipped by 6 bases and J by 3 bases, with 11 bases between them. The CDR3 here is CASNELATDTQYF. The CDR3 DNA is TGTGCCAGCAACGAACTAGCAACAGATACGCAGTATTTT.

The chain carries TRBV5-7 and TRBJ1-3, with a possible D match to TRBD1 (6 bases). TRBV5-7 carries the ORF label, with uncertain function. This CDR3 is built from 16 residues. Between the trimmed V and J ends, which lost 0 bases and 4 bases, there was a span of 14 bases. DNA for the CDR3: TGTGCCAGCAGCTTGGAGGGCGAGGACAGCGGAAACACCATATATTTT. Amino acid sequence: CASSLEGEDSGNTIYF.

The rearrangement links TRBV5-6 to TRBJ2-5, with 11 bases matching TRBD2. This CDR3 has 14 residues. Germline CDR1 and CDR2: SGHDT and YYEEEE. Germline trimming cut 3 bases from V and 3 bases from J; bases unmatched to any gene: 1. CDR3 sequence (DNA): TGTGCCAGCAGCTGGGGACTAGCGGAAGAGACCCAGTACTTC. Amino acid sequence: CASSWGLAEETQYF.

The chain couples TRBV28 to TRBJ2-5; 9 nucleotides line up with TRBD2. Trimming took 3 bases from V and 1 from J; bases not matched to a gene: 3. Germline V gene sequence: CDR1 MDHEN, CDR2 SYDVKM. The CDR3 extends over 15 amino acids. CDR3: CASSLAGGPQETQYF. The CDR3 coding sequence is TGTGCCAGCAGTTTGGCGGGAGGGCCCCAAGAGACCCAGTACTTC.

This clone appeared once. This rearrangement joins TRBV2 to TRBJ2-2, with D tentatively TRBD1 (7 bases). Trimming took off 7 bases at V and 7 bases at J, with 22 bases between the two ends. Germline V gene lookup returns CDR1 SNHLY and CDR2 FYNNEI. The CDR3 has 16 residues. CDR3 residues: CASTPRSRGANGELFF. The CDR3 nucleotides read TGTGCCAGCACCCCCCGGAGCAGGGGGGCGAACGGGGAGCTGTTTTTT.

The rearrangement uses TRBV5-1 and TRBJ2-7; D might be TRBD2 (5 bases). The V gene's germline CDR1 is SGHRS and CDR2 YFSETQ. V was cut by 0 bases and J by 7 bases, with 8 bases left in between. The CDR3 is 12 amino acids. Written as DNA, the CDR3 is TGCGCCAGCAGCTTGGGGCCGGGGGAGCAGTACTTC. It encodes CASSLGPGEQYF.

The chain employs TRBV7-2 and TRBJ1-2; 8 bases are a match to TRBD1. Germline CDR1 is SGHTA and CDR2 is FQGNSA. V was clipped by 5 bases and J by 5 bases; unmatched bases: 10. This CDR3 is 15 amino acids long. CDR3 sequence: CASSRGAGGPYGYTF. In DNA, the CDR3 is TGTGCCAGCAGCCGCGGGGCAGGGGGCCCGTATGGCTACACCTTC.

V is TRBV2 and J is TRBJ2-2; 7 nucleotides line up with TRBD1. V gave up 7 bases and J gave up 1 base; unmatched junction bases: 6. The CDR3 has 15 residues. Germline V gives CDR1 SNHLY, CDR2 FYNNEI. The CDR3 loop reads CASNIAGGNTGELFF. The DNA of the CDR3 is TGTGCCAGCAACATAGCAGGGGGGAACACCGGGGAGCTGTTTTTT.

The chain links TRBV11-2 to TRBJ2-5, with D possibly TRBD2 on 6 matching bases. Gene TRBJ2-7 matches the end of the DNA better, so the J call may be wrong. Germline lookup yields CDR1 SGHAT and CDR2 FQNNGV. This CDR3 is built from 15 residues. This chain's CDR3 is CASSFGGWSSYEQYF. The CDR3 region has the DNA TGTGCCAGCAGCTTCGGGGGATGGAGCTCCTACGAGCAGTACTTC.

The table lists this clone with a count of one. The gene calls are TRBV5-1 and TRBJ2-3; 7 bases match TRBD2. V lost 0 bases, J lost 0 bases, and 4 bases stayed unmatched. Per germline, CDR1 SGHRS and CDR2 YFSETQ. This CDR3 spans 16 amino acids. The CDR3 loop is CASSLGTSPSTDTQYF. The CDR3 coding sequence is TGCGCCAGCAGCTTGGGGACTAGTCCTAGCACAGATACGCAGTATTTT.

The gene calls are TRBV5-1 and TRBJ2-7, with 7 bases that match TRBD2. In germline, CDR1 is SGHRS, CDR2 YFSETQ. The CDR3 consists of 16 residues. V trimming: 4 bases; J trimming: 5 bases; junction bases outside the gene matches: 15. DNA of the CDR3: TGCGCCAGCAGCCTATGGGGCGGCCAGCGGGGAAACGAGCAGTACTTC. Its protein product is CASSLWGGQRGNEQYF. Looking up the rest from reference TRBV5-1 and TRBJ2-7 gives the full variable domain: KAGVTQTPRYLIKTRGQQVTLSCSPISGHRSVSWYQQTPGQGLQFLFEYFSETQRNKGNFPGRFSGRQFSNSRSEMNVSTLELGDSALYLCASSLWGGQRGNEQYFGPGTRLTVT.

This chain uses TRBV7-2 with TRBJ2-7, with D possibly being TRBD1 (6 bases). Germline V gene data show CDR1 as SGHTA and CDR2 as FQGNSA. The CDR3 contains 14 residues. The V end lost 3 bases, the J end lost 0 bases, and 9 bases lay between the germline ends. The DNA for the CDR3 is TGTGCCAGCAGCTTGCAGGGGAGCTCCTACGAGCAGTACTTC. Translated: CASSLQGSSYEQYF.

A few counts support this clone. Written as DNA, the CDR3 is TGCGCCAGCAGCCCGGTGGGACAGCTCCAAGAGACCCAGTACTTC. Translating it yields CASSPVGQLQETQYF. The chain links TRBV5-1 to TRBJ2-5, with 7 bases identical to TRBD1. J lost 1 base, V lost 4 bases, and 7 bases had no gene match. Germline CDR1 and CDR2: SGHRS and YFSETQ. The CDR3 is 15 amino acids. The variable domain in full, with the rest retrieved from reference TRBV5-1 and TRBJ2-5, is KAGVTQTPRYLIKTRGQQVTLSCSPISGHRSVSWYQQTPGQGLQFLFEYFSETQRNKGNFPGRFSGRQFSNSRSEMNVSTLELGDSALYLCASSPVGQLQETQYFGPGTRLLVL.